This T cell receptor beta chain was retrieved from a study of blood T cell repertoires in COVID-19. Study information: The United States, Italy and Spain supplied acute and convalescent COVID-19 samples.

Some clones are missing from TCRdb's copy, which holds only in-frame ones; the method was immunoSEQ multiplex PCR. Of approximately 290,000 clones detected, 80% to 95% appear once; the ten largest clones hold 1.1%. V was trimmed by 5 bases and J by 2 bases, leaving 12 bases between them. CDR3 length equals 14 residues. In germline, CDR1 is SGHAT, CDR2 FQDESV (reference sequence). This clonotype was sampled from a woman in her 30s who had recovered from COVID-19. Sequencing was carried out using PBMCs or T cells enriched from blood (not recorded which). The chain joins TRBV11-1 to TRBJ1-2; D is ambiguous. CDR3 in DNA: TGTGCCAGCAGCGGGGAAGGACTAAACTATGGCTACACCTTC. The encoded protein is CASSGEGLNYGYTF.